This T cell receptor (beta chain) stems from a study of OX40 agonist ivuxolimab in advanced cancers. Study at large: Every 2 weeks, ivuxolimab was infused into the patients intravenously at between 0.01 and 10 mg/kg. Study-level findings and limits: Fewer expanded clones were found on average in CD4+ than in CD8+ T cells. Nonresponders included some who also had low normalized T-cell clonal expansion.

Notes on this clone: Its antigen is unknown.

Libraries were prepared by immunoSEQ multiplex PCR; TCRdb keeps only in-frame clonotypes and omits some of them. The sample carries 50,000 to 70,000 clones, approximately 87% recorded once. The CDR3 spans 13 residues. The sequencing used CD4+ or CD8+ T cells sorted from blood, collected in a trial of the OX40 agonist ivuxolimab. V is TRBV7-5 and J is TRBJ1-5. TRBV7-5 corresponds to a pseudogene. The origin of this receptor is an adult with an advanced solid tumor such as melanoma, head and neck, liver or kidney cancer. Written as DNA, the CDR3 is TGTGTCAGAAGCTTAGTCGGGGTCCAGCCCCAGCATTTT. This translates into CVRSLVGVQPQHF.